The next 2 T cell receptor beta chains were all read from a single sample in a study of technical replicates of blood from several donors. Here immunoSEQ multiplex PCR was the method, and the copy in TCRdb shows in-frame clones only, minus some. The repertoire includes more than 70,000 clones, around 96% of them detected once, and under 0.2% sits in the top ten. The sequenced material came from T cells isolated from PBMCs. The receptors here all came from a human donor in good health.

This clone turned up a few times. This rearrangement joins TRBV5-4 to TRBJ1-2, with TRBD1 as a possible D gene (5 bases). CDR1 and CDR2 from the germline V gene are SGHNT and YYREEE (reference sequence). The germline V and J ends were trimmed by 0 bases and 7 bases, with 13 bases remaining between them. The CDR3 runs to 14 residues. The CDR3 sequence: CASSLGQGGGGYTF. The CDR3 nucleotides read TGTGCCAGCAGCTTGGGGCAGGGCGGCGGTGGCTACACCTTC.

The chain employs TRBV4-1 and TRBJ2-7; D possibly corresponds to TRBD1 (7 bases). V shed 4 bases and J shed 2 bases, with 15 bases lying between them. Germline V CDR1 and CDR2: MGHRA, YSYEKL. There are 15 residues in the CDR3. This chain's CDR3 is CASSPKEGATYEQYF. The DNA of the CDR3 is TGCGCCAGCAGCCCTAAGGAGGGGGCCACCTACGAGCAGTACTTC.